A selection of T cell receptor beta chains follows, all from one sample in a study of technical replicates of blood from a handful of donors. Sequencing used immunoSEQ multiplex PCR; TCRdb keeps in-frame clones, though not all of them. The data show 60,000 to 85,000 clones, about 91% seen once. The sequencing sample was made of T cells isolated from PBMCs. The receptors shown here come from a human donor in good health. CDR3s include the opening cysteine and the closing phenylalanine or tryptophan. A D gene is named only where the DNA matches it firmly. The listing skips clone size in some rows; elsewhere it reads once, few, many or a size class.

CDR3	DNA	V	J	size	D
CASSLRGEGAYEQYF	TGCGCCAGCAGCTTGAGGGGGGAGGGGGCCTACGAGCAGTACTTC	TRBV5-1	TRBJ2-7	-	-
CASMRGPNNEQFF	TGTGCCAGCATGAGGGGGCCTAACAATGAGCAGTTCTTC	TRBV11-3	TRBJ2-1	-	TRBD1
CASSLARGGRYGYTF	TGTGCCAGCAGCTTAGCGCGGGGAGGGAGGTATGGCTACACCTTC	TRBV7-2	TRBJ1-2	-	-
CASSRQAANTGELFF	TGTGCCAGCAGTCGACAGGCCGCGAACACCGGGGAGCTGTTTTTT	TRBV6-1	TRBJ2-2	-	-
CASSEQGGTGNTIYF	TGTGCCAGCAGCGAACAGGGGGGGACTGGAAACACCATATATTTT	TRBV11-2	TRBJ1-3	-	TRBD1
CASREGQSYTDTQYF	TGTGCCAGCAGAGAGGGACAGAGTTACACAGATACGCAGTATTTT	TRBV2	TRBJ2-3	-	TRBD1
CSAFNTGELFF	TGCAGCGCCTTTAATACCGGGGAGCTGTTTTTT	TRBV29-1	TRBJ2-2	-	-
CASSLGSHRVDTQYF	TGTGCCAGCAGCTTAGGAAGCCACAGGGTAGATACGCAGTATTTT	TRBV7-7	TRBJ2-3	-	-
CAWSVQGYGGFTDTQYF	TGTGCCTGGAGTGTACAGGGGTACGGGGGATTTACAGATACGCAGTATTTT	TRBV30	TRBJ2-3	-	-
CSVEAGGFYGYTF	TGCAGCGTTGAGGCAGGGGGCTTCTATGGCTACACCTTC	TRBV29-1	TRBJ1-2	once	TRBD1
CASSLRGPNTEAFF	TGTGCCAGCAGCTTAAGGGGTCCGAACACTGAAGCTTTCTTT	TRBV7-2	TRBJ1-1	-	-
CASSVTGTDTQYF	TGTGCCAGCAGCGTCACAGGGACAGATACGCAGTATTTT	TRBV9	TRBJ2-3	-	-
CASSLRQGPGELFF	TGCGCCAGCAGCTTGAGGCAGGGGCCCGGGGAGCTGTTTTTT	TRBV5-1	TRBJ2-2	-	-
CASSLAGGYEAFF	TGCGCCAGCAGCTTGGCCGGGGGATATGAAGCTTTCTTT	TRBV5-1	TRBJ1-1	-	-
CASSLSTVANTEAFF	TGTGCCAGCAGTTTATCGACTGTGGCGAACACTGAAGCTTTCTTT	TRBV27	TRBJ1-1	-	-
CATYRPTNYGYTF	TGTGCCACGTACAGGCCGACTAACTATGGCTACACCTTC	TRBV19	TRBJ1-2	-	-
CASSQDLIETSYEQYF	TGCGCCAGCAGCCAAGATTTAATAGAAACCTCCTACGAGCAGTACTTC	TRBV4-1	TRBJ2-7	-	-
CASGWTGNFNEQFF	TGCGCCAGCGGGTGGACAGGGAATTTCAATGAGCAGTTCTTC	TRBV4-3	TRBJ2-1	once	TRBD1
CASSGGNIQYF	TGTGCCAGCTCAGGGGGAAACATTCAGTACTTC	TRBV2	TRBJ2-4	-	TRBD1
CASSLGTGNYEQYF	TGCGCCAGCAGCTTGGGGACAGGGAATTATGAGCAGTACTTC	TRBV5-1	TRBJ2-7	-	TRBD1
CASSGLSGRADDEQFF	TGTGCCAGCAGCGGATTAAGCGGGAGGGCCGACGATGAGCAGTTCTTC	TRBV9	TRBJ2-1	-	TRBD2
CASSELGTSGRARYEQYF	TGTGCCAGCAGTGAGCTAGGGACTAGCGGGAGGGCCCGGTACGAGCAGTACTTC	TRBV25-1	TRBJ2-7	-	TRBD2
CASSYSTGQGNYEQYF	TGTGCCAGCAGTTACTCTACGGGACAGGGAAACTACGAGCAGTACTTC	TRBV6-5	TRBJ2-7	once	TRBD1
CASSSGTGDRDTQYF	TGTGCCAGCAGCTCCGGGACAGGAGACAGAGATACGCAGTATTTT	TRBV27	TRBJ2-3	-	TRBD1
CASSERREVSYEQYF	TGTGCCAGCAGTGAAAGGCGGGAGGTCTCCTACGAGCAGTACTTC	TRBV2	TRBJ2-7	-	TRBD2
CSFGASSGNTIYF	TGCAGCTTTGGGGCCTCCTCTGGAAACACCATATATTTT	TRBV29-1	TRBJ1-3	-	-
CASSFRGSNYGYTF	TGTGCCAGTAGTTTCAGGGGATCTAACTATGGCTACACCTTC	TRBV19	TRBJ1-2	-	-
CASSVTVYGYTF	TGTGCCAGCAGCGTCACAGTCTATGGCTACACCTTC	TRBV7-2	TRBJ1-2	-	-
CASSLPVNTQYF	TGTGCCAGCAGCTTACCCGTAAATACGCAGTATTTT	TRBV7-6	TRBJ2-3	-	-
CASSPEAGGWDTQYF	TGTGCCAGCAGCCCTGAAGCGGGAGGTTGGGATACGCAGTATTTT	TRBV7-2	TRBJ2-3	-	TRBD2
CASSQAYLTGRKEKLFF	TGCGCCAGCAGCCAAGCTTACCTGACAGGTCGTAAAGAAAAACTGTTTTTT	TRBV4-1	TRBJ1-4	-	-
CASSDRRNTIYF	TGTGCCAGCAGTGACAGGCGAAACACCATATATTTT	TRBV2	TRBJ1-3	-	-
CASSEISTRSGNTIYF	TGTGCCAGCAGTGAAATATCGACTCGCTCTGGAAACACCATATATTTT	TRBV25-1	TRBJ1-3	once	-
CASSRQGPYEQYF	TGTGCCAGCAGCCGACAGGGACCCTACGAGCAGTACTTC	TRBV13	TRBJ2-7	-	TRBD1
CASSHQRAGADTQYF	TGTGCCAGCAGTCACCAGCGGGCTGGGGCAGATACGCAGTATTTT	TRBV28	TRBJ2-3	-	-
CASSLGRGNQPQHF	TGTGCCAGCAGTTTAGGACGGGGTAATCAGCCCCAGCATTTT	TRBV27	TRBJ1-5	-	-
CSVEEYTGGLGEQFF	TGCAGCGTTGAAGAATACACCGGGGGGCTTGGTGAGCAGTTCTTC	TRBV29-1	TRBJ2-1	-	-
CASSPNQRPSEQFF	TGTGCCAGCAGCCCAAATCAGAGGCCCAGTGAGCAGTTCTTC	TRBV27	TRBJ2-1	-	-
CAISEPTGQRYTQYF	TGTGCCATCAGTGAACCTACAGGTCAAAGGTATACGCAGTATTTT	TRBV10-3	TRBJ2-3	once	-
CASSIGGRVEKLFF	TGTGCCAGTAGTATAGGGGGGCGCGTTGAAAAACTGTTTTTT	TRBV19	TRBJ1-4	once	-
CASSIGTGVDGELFF	TGTGCCAGCAGCATAGGGACAGGGGTGGACGGGGAGCTGTTTTTT	TRBV7-9	TRBJ2-2	-	TRBD1
CASSPQGRNTGELFF	TGTGCCAGCAGCCCGCAGGGGCGGAACACCGGGGAGCTGTTTTTT	TRBV7-2	TRBJ2-2	-	-
CSVEMGDRRSDTQYF	TGCAGCGTGGAAATGGGTGACAGGAGATCAGATACGCAGTATTTT	TRBV29-1	TRBJ2-3	once	-
CASSLTPIAGLNNEQFF	TGTGCCAGCAGCTTAACACCCATAGCGGGCCTGAATAATGAGCAGTTCTTC	TRBV7-3	TRBJ2-1	-	TRBD2
CASSLAWGEQETQYF	TGTGCCAGCAGCTTGGCCTGGGGGGAACAAGAGACCCAGTACTTC	TRBV5-6	TRBJ2-5	-	-
CASSHLFAGTGVSEQYF	TGTGCCAGCAGCCATCTTTTCGCTGGGACAGGGGTAAGCGAGCAGTACTTC	TRBV4-2	TRBJ2-7	-	TRBD1
CASSVGTSGYNEQFF	TGTGCCAGCAGCGTAGGAACTAGCGGATACAATGAGCAGTTCTTC	TRBV9	TRBJ2-1	-	TRBD2
CASRWTDLAKNIQYF	TGTGCCAGCAGATGGACAGATCTAGCCAAAAACATTCAGTACTTC	TRBV6-1	TRBJ2-4	-	-
CASSLGAQPQHF	TGTGCCAGCAGCTTAGGAGCCCAGCCCCAGCATTTT	TRBV7-8	TRBJ1-5	-	-
CASSRFSTGRPYEQYF	TGTGCCAGCAGCCGATTTTCGACAGGGCGGCCCTACGAGCAGTACTTC	TRBV9	TRBJ2-7	-	TRBD1
CASSLLQGPGNTIYF	TGTGCCAGCAGCTTATTACAGGGGCCTGGAAACACCATATATTTT	TRBV7-8	TRBJ1-3	-	TRBD1
CASRINRDRANEQFF	TGTGCCAGCAGAATCAACCGGGACAGGGCCAATGAGCAGTTCTTC	TRBV7-3	TRBJ2-1	-	TRBD1
CASSLLAGTGTSYEQYF	TGTGCCAGCAGTCTATTAGCCGGGACAGGGACCTCCTACGAGCAGTACTTC	TRBV27	TRBJ2-7	-	TRBD1
CASRGLAGVEQFF	TGCGCCAGCAGGGGGCTAGCGGGAGTTGAGCAGTTCTTC	TRBV4-1	TRBJ2-1	-	TRBD2
CAWSVGQAYRGGYTF	TGTGCCTGGAGTGTTGGCCAGGCATATAGGGGTGGCTACACCTTC	TRBV30	TRBJ1-2	-	-